This TCR beta chain was recovered during a study of cytomegalovirus exposure and HLA in healthy donors. V lost 8 bases, J lost 6 bases, and 10 bases stayed unmatched. The germline V gene has CDR1 MRHNA and CDR2 SNTAGT. The CDR3 loop spans 14 amino acids. PCR primers comprised 60 Vbeta and 13 Jbeta primers. Generated by immunoSEQ multiplex PCR, the TCRdb table keeps only in-frame clones and is missing some. The sample includes roughly 190,000 clones, over 80% of them seen just once. Notes on the study in general: Upon later analysis, HLA-associated TCR beta chains proved more clonally expanded than other, equally common chains. Later analysis identified a missense DCLRE1C variant that was linked to TCR beta V- and J-gene trimming. Presence/absence analyses took donor sequencing depth as roughly uniform.

Turning to this clone: The antigen is not known.

The genes are TRBV6-4 and TRBJ2-1; 7 nucleotides match TRBD2. The source material was PBMCs. The TCR originated in a man in his forties or fifties in good health and CMV-seropositive. Here the CDR3 DNA reads TGTGCCAGCTACCACTCTAGCGGTTGCAATGAGCAGTTCTTC. It specifies CASYHSSGCNEQFF.